This T cell receptor (beta chain) was captured by sequencing in a study of blood T cells in healthy people across ages. The sample providers were healthy Caucasian people from Russia, aged roughly 6 to 100. Alongside a J-beta primer mix, a sample-barcoded 5' primer served in a second PCR lasting about 6 to 11 cycles. With 12 random nucleotides, a template-switch adaptor tagged each individual cDNA molecule. Paired-end reads containing CDR3 totaled no fewer than 2.5 million for each sample. A single record per CDR3 protein comes from TCRdb applying MiXCR to the 5' RACE reads. The table lists about 640,000 distinct CDR3 sequences, roughly 58% of them singletons. Ten or more counts support this clonotype. Its antigen is undetermined. Study conclusions and caveats: Both naive CD4+ cell counts and diversity were greater in long-lived donors than in aged donors.

The J segment lost 2 bases and the V segment lost 3 bases, leaving 14 bases of the junction unmatched. CDR1 and CDR2 (germline): DFQATT, SNEGSKA (reference sequence). CDR3 length equals 17 residues. This chain connects TRBV20-1 to TRBJ2-5; 8 bases match TRBD2. This clonotype was sampled from a man aged 55 to 70 in good health. The sample was blood. The chain's CDR3 is CSASPPPGSGVQETQYF. The CDR3 DNA sequence: TGCAGTGCTAGTCCCCCCCCGGGTAGCGGGGTTCAAGAGACCCAGTACTTC.